Listed here is a single TCR beta chain. The antigen is undetermined. The assay was immunoSEQ multiplex PCR, and TCRdb's table has in-frame clones only and misses some. Among around 140,000 clones listed, roughly 90% were seen once. CDR1 is SGHTA, CDR2 FQGNSA, per germline. Trimming shortened V by 4 bases and J by 7 bases, and 14 bases separated the two germline ends. This CDR3 contains 14 residues. These data come from a study of T cell responses to AZD1222 COVID-19 vaccine. Whole-study results and caveats: Vaccine-associated CD4 TCRs ranged over spike, dominating at 160-218 and 743-854.

The sequence came from an adult in good health. The V gene is TRBV7-2, the J gene TRBJ1-5; D perhaps matches TRBD1 (6 bases). The material was peripheral blood, obtained on day 0 of AZD1222 vaccination. CDR3 amino acids: CASSYLGGLQPQHF. CDR3 nucleotides: TGTGCCAGCAGCTACCTTGGGGGCCTACAGCCCCAGCATTTT.